This TCR beta chain is from a study of CD8+ T cells in alopecia areata. Study-level background: For the treated group, dosing was oral tofacitinib at 5 to 10 mg twice daily.

Germline CDR1 and CDR2: GTSNPN and SVGIG (reference sequence). Trimming cost V 1 base and J 0 bases, with 7 bases left between them. The CDR3 sequence is 14 residues long. The count of this clone is one. Its antigen is currently unknown. The identical CDR3 is also encoded by other nucleotide sequences in the sample. Study-level results: Relative to normal scalp, lesional scalp, especially alopecia totalis/universalis, showed higher clonality. Normal-skin resident alphabeta T cells also appear among scalp sample sequences.

Following extraction, RNA underwent reverse transcription to cDNA, which served as the sequencing template. Clones were sequenced by immunoSEQ multiplex PCR, and TCRdb holds only the in-frame ones, with some missing. The data hold roughly 200,000 clones, with about 63% observed a single time. This chain links TRBV30 with TRBJ1-5, with no clear D. This material consisted of CD4+ T cells sorted from blood, taken at week 0. The source of this sequence is a human donor with alopecia areata. Here the CDR3 DNA reads TGTGCCTGGAGTGAAGGATATAGCAATCAGCCCCAGCATTTT. This codes for CAWSEGYSNQPQHF.